This TCR beta chain was observed in a study of OX40 agonist ivuxolimab in advanced cancers. V lost 6 bases to trimming and J lost 6 bases; unmatched junction nucleotides: 3. This CDR3 is 13 amino acids long. CDR1 and CDR2 from the germline V gene are LGHNT and FRNRAP. Assay used: immunoSEQ multiplex PCR; TCRdb lists only in-frame clones, some missing. The sample records 66,000 or so clones, 85% being singletons. Sample: CD4+ or CD8+ T cells sorted from blood, taken in a trial of the OX40 agonist ivuxolimab. The origin of this receptor is an adult with an advanced solid tumor such as melanoma, head and neck, liver or kidney cancer. J is TRBJ2-3 and V is TRBV12-5, with 10 positions matching TRBD2. DNA for the CDR3: TGTGCTAGTGGGGCTAGCGGGAGTGATACGCAGTATTTT. Protein: CASGASGSDTQYF.